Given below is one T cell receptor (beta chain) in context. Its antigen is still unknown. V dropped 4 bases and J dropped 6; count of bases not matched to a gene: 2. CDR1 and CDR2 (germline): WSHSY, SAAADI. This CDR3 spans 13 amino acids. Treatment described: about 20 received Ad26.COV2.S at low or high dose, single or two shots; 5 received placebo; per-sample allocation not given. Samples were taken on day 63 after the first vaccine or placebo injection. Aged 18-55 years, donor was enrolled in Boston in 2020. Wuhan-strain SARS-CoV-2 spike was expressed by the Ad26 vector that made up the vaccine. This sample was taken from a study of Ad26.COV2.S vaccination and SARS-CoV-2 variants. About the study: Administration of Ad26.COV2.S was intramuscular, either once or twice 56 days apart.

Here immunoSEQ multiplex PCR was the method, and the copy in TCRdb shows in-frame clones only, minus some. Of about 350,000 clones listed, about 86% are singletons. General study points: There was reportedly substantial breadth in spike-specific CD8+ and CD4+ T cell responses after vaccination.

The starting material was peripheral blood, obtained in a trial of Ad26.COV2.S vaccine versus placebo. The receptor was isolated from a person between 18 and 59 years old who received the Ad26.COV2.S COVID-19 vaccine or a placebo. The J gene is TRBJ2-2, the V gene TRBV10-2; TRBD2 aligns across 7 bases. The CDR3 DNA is TGCGCCAGCAGTGCGACTAGCTCCGGGGAGCTGTTTTTT. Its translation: CASSATSSGELFF.